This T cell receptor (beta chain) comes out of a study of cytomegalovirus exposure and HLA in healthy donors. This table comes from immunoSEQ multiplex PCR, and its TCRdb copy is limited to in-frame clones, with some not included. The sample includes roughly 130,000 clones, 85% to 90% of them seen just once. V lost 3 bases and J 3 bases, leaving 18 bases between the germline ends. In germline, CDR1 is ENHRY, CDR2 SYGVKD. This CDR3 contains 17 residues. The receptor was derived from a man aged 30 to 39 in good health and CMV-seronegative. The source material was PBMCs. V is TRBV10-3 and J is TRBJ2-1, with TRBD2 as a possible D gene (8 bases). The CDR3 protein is CAISDRGAGTSYNEQFF. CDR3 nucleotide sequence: TGTGCCATCAGTGACAGGGGGGCAGGGACTAGCTACAATGAGCAGTTCTTC.